This entry lists 30 T cell receptor beta chains sequenced from one sample in a study of T-cell reconstitution after alpha-beta-depleted transplantation in children. Unique molecular identifiers tagged the TCRbeta library. Using its own MiXCR run on the PCR reads, TCRdb lists one record per CDR3 protein. The data hold about 340,000 distinct CDR3 sequences, with about 14% observed a single time. Specimen: PBMCs, collected from the stem cell graft. The receptor source for this set is a human donor who donated a stem cell graft to a child with Fanconi anemia.

In this sample, this clonotype turned up many times. V usage is TRBV5-5 and J usage is TRBJ1-1; D is unresolved. Looked up from germline, CDR1 is SGHKS and CDR2 is YYEKEE (reference sequence). This CDR3 has 14 residues. Trimming took 0 bases from V and 1 from J, leaving 7 bases between them. The CDR3 here is CASSLGHRNTEAFF. In DNA, the CDR3 is TGTGCCAGCAGCTTGGGACATAGGAACACTGAAGCTTTCTTT.

This clonotype has just a few counts. The J gene is TRBJ1-1, the V gene TRBV7-4; no clear D. V dropped 10 bases and J dropped 11 bases, with 11 bases sitting between them. The CDR3 contains 9 residues. Germline V gene sequence: CDR1 SGHVT, CDR2 SQSDAQ. The DNA for the CDR3 is TGTGCCATCCAAGGAGTGGCTTTCTTT. It yields the protein CAIQGVAFF.

Notes on this clonotype: No conserved phenylalanine or tryptophan is present at the end of the CDR3, so a read error is the likely explanation. J is TRBJ1-1 and V is TRBV28; D is unresolved. CDR3 size: 12 residues. With 4 bases removed from V and 1 base from J, the gap between germline ends came to 4 bases. Germline CDR1 reads MDHEN; CDR2 reads SYDVKM. CDR3 amino acids: CASSSANTEAFS. CDR3 nucleotides: TGTGCCAGCAGTTCGGCGAACACTGAAGCTTTCTCT.

The chain recombines TRBV11-2 with TRBJ2-6, with 8 bases lining up with TRBD1. Germline V gives CDR1 SGHAT, CDR2 FQNNGV. Trimming took 5 bases from V and 0 from J; bases not matched to a gene: 9. The CDR3 length is 18 residues. The CDR3 DNA sequence: TGTGCCAGCAGCACCTGGGGACAGGCGGTCTCTGGGGCCAACGTCCTGACTTTC. The encoded protein is CASSTWGQAVSGANVLTF. Variable domain in full (rest from reference TRBV11-2 and TRBJ2-6): EAGVAQSPRYKIIEKRQSVAFWCNPISGHATLYWYQQILGQGPKLLIQFQNNGVVDDSQLPKDRFSAERLKGVDSTLKIQPAKLEDSAVYLCASSTWGQAVSGANVLTFGAGSRLTVL.

The V and J genes are TRBV20-1 and TRBJ1-6; D not resolved. Germline V lookup: CDR1 DFQATT, CDR2 SNEGSKA (reference sequence). The ends were cut back, 7 bases at V and 9 bases at J, with 19 bases in the middle. This CDR3 region has 14 residues. CDR3 coding DNA: TGCAGTGGCACTGCTTATACAATGGGTTCACCCCTCCACTTT. It encodes CSGTAYTMGSPLHF.

CDR3 sequence (DNA): TGCGCCAGCAGCTTGGTCGGGGGCGATGTGAACATTCAGTACTTC. Translated, it gives CASSLVGGDVNIQYF. The chain has TRBV5-1 and TRBJ2-4; D may correspond to TRBD1 or TRBD2 (6 bases each). The CDR3 runs 15 residues. V lost 0 bases, J lost 7 bases, and 14 bases lay in between. CDR1 SGHRS and CDR2 YFSETQ come from the germline V gene.

J is TRBJ2-7 and V is TRBV6-1, with D maybe TRBD1 (6 bases). CDR1 and CDR2 from the germline V gene are MNHNS and SASEGT. V shed 6 bases and J shed 4 bases, with 16 bases lying between them. The CDR3 is 14 residues long. The CDR3 is CASRSQGISYEQYF. The CDR3 region has the DNA TGTGCCAGCAGGTCCCAGGGGATATCGTACGAGCAGTACTTC.

The chain joins TRBV6-1 to TRBJ1-2; possible D gene TRBD1, 6 bases. The CDR3 has 13 amino acids. V lost 6 bases to trimming and J lost 8 bases, with 16 bases between them. Germline V CDR1 and CDR2: MNHNS, SASEGT. CDR3 nucleotides: TGTGCCAGCAGGGTACAGGGTCAGGGAGGCTACACCTTC. Translating it yields CASRVQGQGGYTF.

This clonotype was recorded many times. This sequence joins TRBV20-1 and TRBJ1-1; D call uncertain. V was cut by 0 bases and J by 11 bases, with 13 bases left in between. Germline V CDR1 and CDR2: DFQATT, SNEGSKA (reference sequence). The CDR3 has 12 amino acids. CDR3 sequence (DNA): TGCAGTGCTAGAGATGGGGAGATCTACGCTTTCTTT. This gives the protein CSARDGEIYAFF.

This clonotype was observed a few times. The chain recombines TRBV30 with TRBJ1-2; D unresolved. CDR1 and CDR2 from the germline V gene are GTSNPN and SVGIG (reference sequence). Trimming shortened V by 1 base and J by 4 bases, and 4 bases separated the two germline ends. This CDR3 comprises 11 residues. CDR3 protein: CAWSALYGYTF. As DNA, the CDR3 is TGTGCCTGGAGTGCCCTCTATGGCTACACCTTC.

This clonotype came up many times. The chain is built from TRBV6-1 and TRBJ2-3, with D tentatively TRBD1 (6 bases). Trimming shortened V by 7 bases and J by 3 bases, and 11 bases separated the two germline ends. This CDR3 comprises 13 residues. The germline V gene has CDR1 MNHNS and CDR2 SASEGT. The CDR3 protein is CASNPGTTDTQYF. The CDR3, as DNA: TGTGCCAGCAATCCCGGGACAACAGATACGCAGTATTTT.

The rearrangement links TRBV15 to TRBJ2-5; 9 bases match TRBD1. The V gene's germline CDR1 is LNHNV and CDR2 YYDKDF (reference sequence). The J segment lost 7 bases and the V segment lost 1 base, leaving 7 bases of the junction unmatched. The CDR3 is made up of 15 amino acids. CDR3 nucleotides: TGTGCCACCAGCAGAGCTATAGGACAGGGGTTGACCCAGTACTTC. This gives the protein CATSRAIGQGLTQYF.

In this sample, this clonotype turned up a few times. The V call is TRBV5-5, the J call TRBJ1-2, with D maybe TRBD1 (6 bases). V shed 6 bases and J shed 8 bases, with 29 bases lying between them. The CDR3 consists of 17 residues. Germline V gives CDR1 SGHKS, CDR2 YYEKEE (reference sequence). CDR3 loop: CASTQIFTGLGNGGYTF. CDR3 coding DNA: TGTGCCAGCACCCAGATTTTTACAGGGCTGGGTAACGGAGGCTACACCTTC.

The V call is TRBV6-2 or TRBV6-3, the J call TRBJ1-5; TRBD1 agrees at 9 bases. The CDR3 contains 14 residues. Unmatched junction bases numbered 10, after V lost 8 bases and J lost 8 bases. Germline V gene data show CDR1 as MNHEY and CDR2 as SVGEGT. CDR3 residues: CASGTGRSPEPQHF. The CDR3 coding sequence is TGTGCCAGCGGGACAGGGCGATCCCCTGAGCCCCAGCATTTT.

This clonotype has at least ten counts. CDR3 bases: TGTGCCATCAGTGAAGGGGGCGGGACAGATACGCAGTATTTT. Amino acid sequence: CAISEGGGTDTQYF. V is TRBV10-3 and J is TRBJ2-3; 7 nucleotides match TRBD1. This CDR3 spans 14 amino acids. Germline V gene sequence: CDR1 ENHRY, CDR2 SYGVKD. After removal of 3 bases from V and 3 bases from J, the junction contained 3 bases not matched to a gene.

The chain couples TRBV11-2 to TRBJ2-3; no firm D call. Germline V gene sequence: CDR1 SGHAT, CDR2 FQNNGV. The CDR3 runs 14 residues. V lost 5 bases to trimming and J lost 5 bases, with 14 bases between them. As DNA, the CDR3 is TGTGCCAGCAGCCTTTCAAGTTGGAAAGATACGCAGTATTTT. It encodes CASSLSSWKDTQYF.

The V gene is TRBV12-3 or TRBV12-4, the J gene TRBJ1-3; perhaps TRBD1 as D (6 bases). The CDR3 covers 14 residues. Trimming removed 6 bases at V and 2 bases at J, with 11 bases between. For the CDR3, the DNA is TGTGCCAGCAGCCCTGGGACACCTGGAAACACCATATATTTT. Protein: CASSPGTPGNTIYF.

In its sample, this clonotype was seen a few times. V is TRBV6-5 and J is TRBJ1-2; 9 bases agree with TRBD1. The CDR3 covers 18 residues. With 0 bases clipped from V and 4 bases from J, the junction kept 12 bases outside the gene matches. In germline, CDR1 is MNHEY, CDR2 SVGAGI. The CDR3 protein is CASSYSKQGASSGYGYTF. The CDR3 DNA reads as TGTGCCAGCAGTTACTCGAAACAGGGGGCGTCGTCGGGCTATGGCTACACCTTC.

The chain links TRBV18 to TRBJ1-3; D call uncertain. Trimming cost V 5 bases and J 2 bases, with 10 bases left between them. Looked up from germline, CDR1 is KGHSH and CDR2 is LQKENI. This CDR3 contains 14 residues. The CDR3 nucleotides are TGTGCCAGCTCAGAATTAGTCGCTGGAAACACCATATATTTT. Its translation: CASSELVAGNTIYF.

This clonotype was seen only a few times. V is TRBV5-1 and J is TRBJ2-1; no definite D call. With 1 base removed from V and 4 bases from J, the gap between germline ends came to 6 bases. The CDR3 contains 13 residues. Germline V CDR1 and CDR2: SGHRS, YFSETQ. DNA of the CDR3: TGCGCCAGCAGCTTGCCCAGTTACAATGAGCAGTTCTTC. This sequence encodes CASSLPSYNEQFF.

In this sample, this clonotype turned up a few times. The V and J genes are TRBV4-3 and TRBJ1-2; D call uncertain. The CDR3 consists of 15 residues. V lost 0 bases, J lost 0 bases, and 8 bases lay in between. Germline-derived CDR1 and CDR2 are LGHNA and YSLEER. CDR3 protein: CASSQDVYTNYGYTF. The DNA for the CDR3 is TGCGCCAGCAGCCAAGATGTGTACACTAACTATGGCTACACCTTC.

The chain recombines TRBV15 with TRBJ1-5, with D possibly being TRBD1 (6 bases). This CDR3 region has 15 residues. Looked up from germline, CDR1 is LNHNV and CDR2 is YYDKDF (reference sequence). The V and J ends lost 3 bases and 2 bases respectively, with 11 bases between them. The CDR3 spells CATSSPDRGNQPQHF. Written as DNA, the CDR3 is TGTGCCACCAGCAGTCCGGACAGAGGCAATCAGCCCCAGCATTTT.

This rearrangement joins TRBV12-3 or TRBV12-4 to TRBJ1-2; D is ambiguous. The CDR3 has 13 amino acids. Trimming stripped 5 bases from V and 4 bases from J, with 11 bases between. The CDR3: CASSIGLGYGYTF. CDR3 nucleotide sequence: TGTGCCAGCAGTATTGGACTCGGCTATGGCTACACCTTC.

This clonotype has more than one count but fewer than ten. The chain joins TRBV4-1 to TRBJ2-5, with D tentatively TRBD1 (5 bases). This CDR3 is 16 amino acids long. Trimming cost V 4 bases and J 0 bases, with 15 bases left between them. Per germline, CDR1 MGHRA and CDR2 YSYEKL. CDR3 nucleotide sequence: TGCGCCAGCAGCCGGGGCGACAGTTCGTACCAAGAGACCCAGTACTTC. Translation gives CASSRGDSSYQETQYF.

The chain combines TRBV4-2 with TRBJ1-5; D is ambiguous. This CDR3 has 14 residues. Trimming shortened V by 0 bases and J by 5 bases, and 8 bases separated the two germline ends. The germline CDR1 and CDR2 sequences are LGHNA and YNFKEQ. The CDR3 sequence: CASSQEESDQPQHF. The CDR3 nucleotides read TGTGCCAGCAGCCAAGAAGAATCGGATCAGCCCCAGCATTTT.

The CDR3 region has the DNA TGCAGCGTTTTGACCGGGACAGGGGGCTCCTACGAGCAGTACTTC. Translation gives CSVLTGTGGSYEQYF. The chain couples TRBV29-1 to TRBJ2-7; TRBD1 matches 11 bases. The CDR3 runs 15 residues. Germline V gives CDR1 SQVTM, CDR2 ANQGSEA. Trimming at V came to 5 bases and at J to 0 bases, leaving 6 bases not matched to a gene.

This clonotype occurred many times. The chain uses TRBV5-1 and TRBJ2-2, with no clear D. The V gene lost 0 bases and the J gene lost 7 bases, with 10 bases spanning the gap. The CDR3 is made up of 14 amino acids. Germline V CDR1 and CDR2: SGHRS, YFSETQ. This chain's CDR3 is CASSLGRIDGELFF. CDR3 in DNA: TGCGCCAGCAGCTTGGGCAGGATTGACGGGGAGCTGTTTTTT. The whole variable domain, filled in from reference TRBV5-1 and TRBJ2-2, reads KAGVTQTPRYLIKTRGQQVTLSCSPISGHRSVSWYQQTPGQGLQFLFEYFSETQRNKGNFPGRFSGRQFSNSRSEMNVSTLELGDSALYLCASSLGRIDGELFFGEGSRLTVL.

This clonotype was seen at least ten times. The genes are TRBV6-2 or TRBV6-3 and TRBJ2-5; weak D call: TRBD1 (5 bases). The CDR3 has 13 residues. Germline V CDR1 and CDR2: MNHEY, SVGEGT. V shed 7 bases and J shed 3 bases, with 12 bases lying between them. CDR3 residues: CASTETEKETQYF. The CDR3, as DNA: TGTGCCAGCACTGAGACAGAGAAAGAGACCCAGTACTTC.

The J gene is TRBJ2-5, the V gene TRBV28; D gene ambiguous. Trimming took off 2 bases at V and 4 bases at J, with 8 bases between the two ends. This CDR3 is 13 amino acids long. CDR1 MDHEN and CDR2 SYDVKM come from the germline V gene. This chain's CDR3 is CASSLIVPETQYF. Here the CDR3 DNA reads TGTGCCAGCAGTTTAATTGTGCCAGAGACCCAGTACTTC. The full variable domain, completed using reference TRBV28 and TRBJ2-5, is DVKVTQSSRYLVKRTGEKVFLECVQDMDHENMFWYRQDPGLGLRLIYFSYDVKMKEKGDIPEGYSVSREKKERFSLILESASTNQTSMYLCASSLIVPETQYFGPGTRLLVL.

This clonotype was observed many times. The CDR3 DNA reads as TGCAGTGCCTTAGCGGGGGGGCCTGGTGAGCAGTTCTTC. Translated: CSALAGGPGEQFF. The chain couples TRBV20-1 to TRBJ2-1, with 11 nucleotides matching TRBD2. CDR1 and CDR2 (germline): DFQATT, SNEGSKA (reference sequence). The trim removed 6 bases at V and 9 bases at J, leaving 7 bases unmatched. The CDR3 runs to 13 residues.